Below are 22 T cell receptor beta chains sequenced from a single sample in a study of PD-1 blockade in classical Hodgkin lymphoma. Relapse was seen in all patients after autologous stem cell transplantation, and brentuximab vedotin exposure was variable. Clones were read by immunoSEQ multiplex PCR, and TCRdb kept only the in-frame ones, dropping some. This sample has about 94,000 clones, with roughly 89% found just once. The starting material was peripheral blood mononuclear cells (PBMCs), obtained before the second cycle of nivolumab. Source of these receptors: a human donor with classical Hodgkin lymphoma.

The chain uses TRBV6-1 and TRBJ1-4; no reliable D call. V shed 7 bases and J shed 0 bases, with 6 bases lying between them. Germline values: CDR1 MNHNS, CDR2 SASEGT. The length of the CDR3 is 13 residues. This CDR3 is CASKFSTNEKLFF. Written as DNA, the CDR3 is TGTGCCAGCAAATTCTCAACTAATGAAAAACTGTTTTTT.

The chain couples TRBV10-3 to TRBJ2-7; 9 bases fit TRBD2. The germline gives CDR1 ENHRY, CDR2 SYGVKD. The CDR3 totals 15 residues. After removal of 2 bases from V and 5 bases from J, the junction contained 7 bases not matched to a gene. Here the CDR3 DNA reads TGTGCCATCAGTGAGGGTAGCGGGAGCCAGGACGAGCAGTACTTC. Amino acids: CAISEGSGSQDEQYF.

The chain employs TRBV13 and TRBJ2-1, with 10 bases identical to TRBD2. This CDR3 has 15 amino acids. After removal of 5 bases from V and 1 base from J, the junction contained 2 bases not matched to a gene. The germline V gene has CDR1 PRHDT and CDR2 FYEKMQ (reference sequence). The chain's CDR3 is CASSVTSGSYNEQFF. CDR3 in DNA: TGTGCCAGCAGCGTGACTAGCGGGTCCTACAATGAGCAGTTCTTC.

This clone showed up many times. The rearrangement joins TRBV28 to TRBJ2-7; D may be TRBD1 or TRBD2 (5 bases each). The CDR3 spans 13 residues. Trimming left V 4 bases short and J 5 bases short, with 12 bases between. Germline values: CDR1 MDHEN, CDR2 SYDVKM. The DNA of the CDR3 is TGTGCCAGCAGTTATTTGGGGGACGACGAGCAGTACTTC. Its translation: CASSYLGDDEQYF.

This chain joins TRBV6-1 and TRBJ1-2; no firm D call. V was clipped by 0 bases and J by 4 bases, with 9 bases between them. The CDR3 totals 14 residues. From germline, CDR1 is MNHNS and CDR2 SASEGT. CDR3 sequence (DNA): TGTGCCAGCAGTGAAGCGCGCAAGAGCTATGGCTACACCTTC. Protein product: CASSEARKSYGYTF.

The V call is TRBV7-9, the J call TRBJ1-5, with 9 bases lining up with TRBD1. The CDR3 contains 19 residues. Germline CDR1 is SEHNR and CDR2 is FQNEAQ (reference sequence). J gave up 0 bases and V 6 bases, and 15 bases lay outside the gene matches. The CDR3 nucleotides are TGTGCCAGCAGATTCCCCCGGGACAGGGAATCCTATAGCAATCAGCCCCAGCATTTT. This sequence encodes CASRFPRDRESYSNQPQHF.

The chain is built from TRBV6-4 and TRBJ2-1; possibly TRBD2 for D (5 bases). Trimming took off 4 bases at V and 9 bases at J, with 19 bases between the two ends. The CDR3 contains 15 residues. Germline V gene data show CDR1 as MRHNA and CDR2 as SNTAGT. The CDR3 coding sequence is TGTGCCAGCAGTGTTGATGCGTCCCCACGGGGTGAGCAGTTCTTC. Translation: CASSVDASPRGEQFF.

The chain joins TRBV7-9 to TRBJ2-4; 8 bases map to TRBD1. V trimming: 3 bases; J trimming: 6 bases; junction bases outside the gene matches: 7. The CDR3 loop spans 15 amino acids. The germline V gene has CDR1 SEHNR and CDR2 FQNEAQ (reference sequence). The CDR3 reads CASSLGQALINIQYF. The DNA for the CDR3 is TGTGCCAGCAGCTTGGGACAGGCCCTAATAAACATTCAGTACTTC.

The chain recombines TRBV7-2 with TRBJ1-6; no definite D call. Per the germline V gene, CDR1 is SGHTA and CDR2 is FQGNSA. Trimming cost V 1 base and J 3 bases, with 10 bases left between them. The CDR3 loop spans 16 amino acids. CDR3 protein: CASSLETPLYNSPLHF. Written as DNA, the CDR3 is TGTGCCAGCAGCTTAGAGACACCACTCTATAATTCACCCCTCCACTTT.

This clone has only a few counts. This chain links TRBV2 with TRBJ2-1; D is unclear. Germline CDR1 and CDR2: SNHLY and FYNNEI. The CDR3 is 12 amino acids. V was cut by 10 bases and J by 7 bases, with 14 bases left in between. Here the CDR3 DNA reads TGTGCCACTCACGACTTCCGTAATGAGCAGTTCTTC. Translation: CATHDFRNEQFF.

On this clone itself: Since a much larger clone is just one base distant, this may be a read error. This chain uses TRBV7-6 with TRBJ1-2; 7 bases match TRBD1. The length of the CDR3 is 13 residues. The V gene's germline CDR1 is SGHVS and CDR2 FNYEAQ. The junction had 3 bases not matched to a gene; V was cut back by 5 bases and J by 3 bases. The chain's CDR3 is CASSQGQYYGYTF. The CDR3, as DNA: TGTGCCAGCAGCCAGGGACAGTACTATGGCTACACCTTC.

This clone was seen only once. The chain uses TRBV30 and TRBJ1-2, with D possibly TRBD1 on 5 matching bases. Trimming removed 3 bases from V and 7 bases from J, with 15 bases in between. The length of the CDR3 is 13 residues. Germline assignment: CDR1 GTSNPN and CDR2 SVGIG (reference sequence). The CDR3 nucleotides are TGTGCCTGGAGACCGGGAGGCGGGACTGGCTACACCTTC. The encoded protein is CAWRPGGGTGYTF.

This sequence joins TRBV5-6 and TRBJ1-1, with D uncertain. Per the germline V gene, CDR1 is SGHDT and CDR2 is YYEEEE. CDR3 length equals 13 residues. V shed 1 base and J shed 5 bases, with 9 bases lying between them. The CDR3 DNA follows: TGTGCCAGCAGCTTGTGGGGAAAAACTGAAGCTTTCTTT. It translates to CASSLWGKTEAFF.

The chain employs TRBV6-1 and TRBJ1-5; the D is unclear. V lost 6 bases, J lost 0 bases, and 9 bases lay in between. Germline V gene data show CDR1 as MNHNS and CDR2 as SASEGT. This CDR3 is built from 14 residues. The CDR3 nucleotides are TGTGCCAGCAGATATGACCTTAGCAATCAGCCCCAGCATTTT. As protein: CASRYDLSNQPQHF.

The rearrangement uses TRBV4-1 and TRBJ1-1; D gene unclear. This CDR3 comprises 15 residues. CDR1 is MGHRA, CDR2 YSYEKL, per germline. The V end was cut by 1 base, the J end by 3 bases, with 12 bases between. The CDR3 region is CASSQAETAYTEAFF. The CDR3 coding sequence is TGCGCCAGCAGCCAAGCAGAAACAGCGTACACTGAAGCTTTCTTT.

The chain links TRBV27 to TRBJ2-2, with TRBD2 matching over 7 bases. Germline V gene data show CDR1 as MNHEY and CDR2 as SMNVEV (reference sequence). This CDR3 contains 13 residues. V was pared by 9 bases and J by 8 bases, with 9 bases of the junction left unmatched. CDR3 protein: CASRISGSGELFF. The CDR3 region has the DNA TGTGCCAGTCGTATTAGCGGGTCTGGGGAGCTGTTTTTT.

The chain carries TRBV9 and TRBJ2-1; perhaps TRBD2 as D (6 bases). The CDR3 runs 16 residues. The germline CDR1 and CDR2 sequences are SGDLS and YYNGEE. V was shortened by 2 bases and J by 10 bases, with 22 bases between the two germline ends. The CDR3 region is CASSVMGLRTWGEQFF. The CDR3 region has the DNA TGTGCCAGCAGCGTGATGGGACTCCGCACATGGGGGGAGCAGTTCTTC.

The CDR3 loop reads CASSLYKGEQYF. The CDR3 nucleotides are TGCGCCAGCAGCTTGTATAAAGGGGAGCAGTACTTC. The gene calls are TRBV5-1 and TRBJ2-7; D is undetermined. The CDR3 covers 12 residues. Germline values: CDR1 SGHRS, CDR2 YFSETQ. With 1 base removed from V and 7 bases from J, the gap between germline ends came to 9 bases.

This chain uses TRBV7-2 with TRBJ1-4; D not certain. Germline lookup yields CDR1 SGHTA and CDR2 FQGNSA. The CDR3 is 11 residues long. Trimming took 1 base from V and 6 from J, leaving 0 bases between them. CDR3 sequence: CASSLDEKLFF. CDR3 DNA: TGTGCCAGCAGCTTAGATGAAAAACTGTTTTTT.

The rearrangement links TRBV5-1 to TRBJ2-5, with a possible D match to TRBD2 (6 bases). The CDR3 extends over 13 amino acids. CDR1 and CDR2 from the germline V gene are SGHRS and YFSETQ. V was cut by 7 bases and J by 5 bases, with 15 bases left in between. CDR3 sequence reads: CASFGTAGETQYF. DNA for the CDR3: TGCGCCAGCTTCGGGACTGCAGGGGAGACCCAGTACTTC.

The table lists this clone with a few counts. The junction does not match germline at one end; this may be a read error. The V call is TRBV2, the J call TRBJ1-4, with 8 bases identical to TRBD1. Germline lookup yields CDR1 SNHLY and CDR2 FYNNEI. The CDR3 runs 12 residues. The CDR3 DNA is TGTGCCAGCTGGGGTAGGTTTGGGACAGGCCTTTTT. Amino acids: CASWGRFGTGLF.

J is TRBJ2-7 and V is TRBV27; 11 nucleotides align to TRBD2. CDR1 is MNHEY and CDR2 is SMNVEV in the germline V gene (reference sequence). CDR3 length: 17 residues. V lost 5 bases and J lost 2; bases outside the gene matches: 11. The CDR3, as DNA: TGTGCCAGCAGTCCCCTAGCGGGAGGTCTACCTCCCTACGAGCAGTACTTC. Its translation is CASSPLAGGLPPYEQYF.